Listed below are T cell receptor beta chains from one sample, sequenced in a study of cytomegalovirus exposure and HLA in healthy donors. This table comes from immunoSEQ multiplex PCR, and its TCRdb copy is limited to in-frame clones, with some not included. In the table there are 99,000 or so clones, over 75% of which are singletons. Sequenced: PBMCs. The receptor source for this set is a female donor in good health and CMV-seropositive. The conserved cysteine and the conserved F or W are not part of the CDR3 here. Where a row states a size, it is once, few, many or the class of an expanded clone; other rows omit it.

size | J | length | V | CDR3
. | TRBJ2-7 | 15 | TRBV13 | ASSLIPRLADIYEQY
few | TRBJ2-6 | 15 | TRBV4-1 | ASSRGGLVSGANVLT
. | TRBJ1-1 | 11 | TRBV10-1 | ASSGLSNTEAF
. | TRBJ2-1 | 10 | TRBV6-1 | ASGSLVYEQF
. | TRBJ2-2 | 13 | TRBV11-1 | ASSLGSGNTGELF
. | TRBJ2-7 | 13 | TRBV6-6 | ASSYASVSLDEQY
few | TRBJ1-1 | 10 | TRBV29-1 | SARAGNTEAF
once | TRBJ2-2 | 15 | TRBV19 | ASTPGTGGPDTGELF
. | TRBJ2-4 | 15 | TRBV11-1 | ASSARGPQVAKNIQY
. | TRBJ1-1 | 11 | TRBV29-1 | SVVLQLQKRAF
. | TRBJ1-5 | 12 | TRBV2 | ASSFSVFNQPQH
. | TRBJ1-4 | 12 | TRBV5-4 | ASSFDFDHEKLF
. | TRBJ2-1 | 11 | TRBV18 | ASSSGLFNEQF
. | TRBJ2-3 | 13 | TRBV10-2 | ASSSLSGVGDTQY
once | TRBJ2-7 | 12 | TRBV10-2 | ASSAAGLAQEQY
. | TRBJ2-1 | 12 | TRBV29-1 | SVGVAGGNNEQF
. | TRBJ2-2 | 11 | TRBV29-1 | SVVLSRTGELF
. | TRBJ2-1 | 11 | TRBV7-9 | ASSGLPGNEQF
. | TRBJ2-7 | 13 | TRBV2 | ASSEGTSGAYEQY
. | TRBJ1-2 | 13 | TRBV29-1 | SELPRHGRNYGYT
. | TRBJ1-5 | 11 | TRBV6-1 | ASSNRGGQPQH
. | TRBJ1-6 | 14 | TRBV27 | ASRTQGGRVVSPLH
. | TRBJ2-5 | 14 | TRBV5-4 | ASSLAGTSGGYTQY
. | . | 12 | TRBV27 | ASSLSRATGELF
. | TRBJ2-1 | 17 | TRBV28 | ASRGGTGLAGGEGNEQF
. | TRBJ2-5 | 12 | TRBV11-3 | ASSLKGGQETQY
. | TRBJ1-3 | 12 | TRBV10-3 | AISKTGTGNTIY
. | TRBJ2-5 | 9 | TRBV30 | ACRGRETQY
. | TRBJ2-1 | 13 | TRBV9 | ASSVSGLDPNEQF
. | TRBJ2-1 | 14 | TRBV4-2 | ASSQDGGSSYNEQF
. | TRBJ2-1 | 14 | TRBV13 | ASSLIGLAGSNEQF
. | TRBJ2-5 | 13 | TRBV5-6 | ASAPLAGGGETQY
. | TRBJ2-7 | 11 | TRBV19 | ASSIGGRREQY
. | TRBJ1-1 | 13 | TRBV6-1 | ASSEIGFTNTEAF
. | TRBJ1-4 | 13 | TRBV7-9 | ASSLRTGNNEKLF
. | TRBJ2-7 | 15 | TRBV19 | ASSIGLAGADTYEQY
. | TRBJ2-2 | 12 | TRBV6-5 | ASSPNEAPRELF
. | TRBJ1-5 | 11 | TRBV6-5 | ASSDRTNQPQH
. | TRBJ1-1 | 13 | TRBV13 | ASSSLRGRNTEAF
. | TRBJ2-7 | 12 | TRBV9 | ASSVGLEVGEQY
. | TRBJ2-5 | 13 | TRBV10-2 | ASSESFRGGETQY
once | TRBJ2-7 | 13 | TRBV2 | ASSEITGRDYEQY
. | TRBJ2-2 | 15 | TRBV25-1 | ASSDLSGTGVTGELF
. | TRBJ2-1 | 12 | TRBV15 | ATSRTSSYNEQF
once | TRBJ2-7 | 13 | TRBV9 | GPGWWARGQSEQY
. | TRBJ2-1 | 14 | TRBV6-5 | ASSYRTSGLNNEQF
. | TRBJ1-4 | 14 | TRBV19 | ASSRAAVRGNEKLF
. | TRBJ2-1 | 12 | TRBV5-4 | ASSPGGGYNEQF
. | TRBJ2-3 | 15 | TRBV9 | ASSRDSPAIRTDTQY
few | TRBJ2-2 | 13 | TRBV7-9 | SSSLNGGNTGELF
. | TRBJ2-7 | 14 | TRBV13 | ASSFRAGQGISEQY